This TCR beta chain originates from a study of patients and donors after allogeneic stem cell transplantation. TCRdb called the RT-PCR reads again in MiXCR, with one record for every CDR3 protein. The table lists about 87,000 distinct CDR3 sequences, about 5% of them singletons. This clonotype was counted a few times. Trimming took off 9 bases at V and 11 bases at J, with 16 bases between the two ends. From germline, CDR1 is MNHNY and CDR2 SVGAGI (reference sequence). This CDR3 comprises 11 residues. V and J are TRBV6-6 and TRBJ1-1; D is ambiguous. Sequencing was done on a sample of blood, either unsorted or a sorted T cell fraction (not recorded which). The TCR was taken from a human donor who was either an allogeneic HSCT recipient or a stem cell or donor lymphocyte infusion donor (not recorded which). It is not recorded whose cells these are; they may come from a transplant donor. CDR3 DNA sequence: TGTGCCAGTAGAACACGGAACGTTGCTTTCTTT. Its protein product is CASRTRNVAFF.